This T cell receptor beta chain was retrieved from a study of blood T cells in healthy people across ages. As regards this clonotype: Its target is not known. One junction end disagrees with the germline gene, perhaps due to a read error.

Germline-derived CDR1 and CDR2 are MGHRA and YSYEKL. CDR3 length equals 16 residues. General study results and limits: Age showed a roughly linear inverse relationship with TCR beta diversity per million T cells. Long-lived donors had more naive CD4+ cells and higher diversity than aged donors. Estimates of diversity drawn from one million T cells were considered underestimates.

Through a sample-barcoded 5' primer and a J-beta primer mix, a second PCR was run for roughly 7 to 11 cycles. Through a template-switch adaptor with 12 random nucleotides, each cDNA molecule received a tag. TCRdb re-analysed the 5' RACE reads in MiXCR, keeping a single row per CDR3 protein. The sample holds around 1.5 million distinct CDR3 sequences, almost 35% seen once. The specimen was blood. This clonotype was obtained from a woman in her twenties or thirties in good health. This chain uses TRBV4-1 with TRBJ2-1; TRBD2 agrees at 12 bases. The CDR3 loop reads CASSRFRLAGVDERFF. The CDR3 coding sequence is TGCGCCAGCAGCCGTTTTCGACTAGCGGGAGTTGATGAGCGGTTCTTC.